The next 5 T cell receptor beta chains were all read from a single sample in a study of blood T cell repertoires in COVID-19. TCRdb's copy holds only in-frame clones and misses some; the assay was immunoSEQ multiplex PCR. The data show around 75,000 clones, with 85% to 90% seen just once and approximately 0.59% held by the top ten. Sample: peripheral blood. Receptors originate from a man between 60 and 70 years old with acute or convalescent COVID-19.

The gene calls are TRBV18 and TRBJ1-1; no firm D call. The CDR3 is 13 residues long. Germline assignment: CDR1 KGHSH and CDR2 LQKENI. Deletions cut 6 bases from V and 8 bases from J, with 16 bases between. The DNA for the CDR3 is TGTGCCAGCTCCGATCGCGGAAACCTCGAAGCTTTCTTT. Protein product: CASSDRGNLEAFF.

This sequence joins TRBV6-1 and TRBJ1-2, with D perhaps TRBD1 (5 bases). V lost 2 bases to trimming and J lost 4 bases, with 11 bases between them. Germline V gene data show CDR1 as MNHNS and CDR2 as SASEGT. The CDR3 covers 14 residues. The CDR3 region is CASSEPGEVYGYTF. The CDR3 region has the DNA TGTGCCAGCAGTGAACCGGGGGAGGTCTATGGCTACACCTTC.

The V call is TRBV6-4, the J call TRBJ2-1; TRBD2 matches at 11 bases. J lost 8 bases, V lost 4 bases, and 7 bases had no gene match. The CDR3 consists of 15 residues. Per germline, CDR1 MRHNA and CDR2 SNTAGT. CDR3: CASSVFLAGGHEQFF. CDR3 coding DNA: TGTGCCAGCAGTGTCTTTTTAGCGGGGGGGCATGAGCAGTTCTTC.

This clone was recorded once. DNA for the CDR3: TGTGCCAGCAGCACCGACAGGGGGGCCACTGAAGCTTTCTTT. It translates to CASSTDRGATEAFF. V usage is TRBV7-9 and J usage is TRBJ1-1; TRBD1 matches at 9 bases. This CDR3 contains 14 residues. CDR1 SEHNR and CDR2 FQNEAQ come from the germline V gene (reference sequence). V lost 5 bases to trimming and J lost 4 bases; unmatched junction nucleotides: 5.

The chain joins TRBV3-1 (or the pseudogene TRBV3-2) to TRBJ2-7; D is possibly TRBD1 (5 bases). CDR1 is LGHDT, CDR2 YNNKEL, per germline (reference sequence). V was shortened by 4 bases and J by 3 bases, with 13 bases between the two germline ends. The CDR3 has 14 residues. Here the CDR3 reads CASSRGGPNYEQYF. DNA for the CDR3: TGTGCCAGCAGCCGGGGCGGACCGAACTACGAGCAGTACTTC.